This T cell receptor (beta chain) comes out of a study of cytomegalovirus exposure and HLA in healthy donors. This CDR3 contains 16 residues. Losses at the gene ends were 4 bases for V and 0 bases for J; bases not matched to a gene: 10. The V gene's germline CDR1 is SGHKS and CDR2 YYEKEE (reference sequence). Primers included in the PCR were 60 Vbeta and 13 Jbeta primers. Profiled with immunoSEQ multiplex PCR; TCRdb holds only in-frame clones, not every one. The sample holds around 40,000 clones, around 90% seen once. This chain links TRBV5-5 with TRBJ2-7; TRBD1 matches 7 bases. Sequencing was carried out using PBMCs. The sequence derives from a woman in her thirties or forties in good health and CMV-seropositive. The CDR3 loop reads CASSARFEGASYEQYF. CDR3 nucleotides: TGTGCCAGCAGCGCTCGTTTCGAGGGGGCCTCCTACGAGCAGTACTTC.